This TCR beta chain derives from a study of blood T cell repertoires in COVID-19. The CDR3 extends over 14 amino acids. Germline lookup yields CDR1 KGHSH and CDR2 LQKENI. The V segment lost 4 bases and the J segment 4 bases; nucleotides outside the gene matches: 7. Participant reports of clinical history set cohort assignment. The protocol was immunoSEQ multiplex PCR, while the TCRdb copy is restricted to in-frame clones and leaves out a portion. The table includes more than 150,000 clones, roughly 87% detected once. The clonotype originates from a woman aged 45-65 years who had recovered from COVID-19. The sequencing sample was made of PBMCs or T cells enriched from blood (not recorded which). This sequence joins TRBV18 and TRBJ2-7; 7 nucleotides align to TRBD1. The CDR3, as DNA: TGTGCCAGCTCACAGGGGGCCGCGACTTACGAGCAGTACTTC. Translating gives CASSQGAATYEQYF.